The clone carrying this T cell receptor (beta chain) was found once. Its antigen is unidentified. At one of its ends the junction is not consistent with the germline gene, which may arise from a read error. The study sequenced cultured CD4+ T cell DNA using the Oncomine TCR Beta short-read assay. Using the QIAamp micro DNA kit, genomic DNA was extracted from the CD4+ T cells that had been cultured. TCRdb ran MiXCR on the PCR reads and lists one entry per CDR3 protein. This sample has approximately 12,000 distinct CDR3 sequences, with roughly a quarter found just once. This record belongs to a study of vaccination and CD4 T cells after COVID-19. At the level of the study: SARS-CoV-2, HCoV-NL63, HCoV-OC43 and HCoV-229E supplied the overlapping spike peptides used to stimulate cells. Study results and limitations: Of the reactive clones in convalescent patients, a median roughly 90% showed up only post-vaccination.

The length of the CDR3 is 14 residues. Germline values: CDR1 MGHDK, CDR2 SYGVNS. Treatment here: approximately 10-day PBMC culture with coronavirus spike peptide pools or control peptides (ViraFEST assay). None of the healthy vaccine recipients had prior SARS-CoV-2 infection, per negative nucleocapsid antibodies before and after vaccination. V gene TRBV25-1 combines with J gene TRBJ1-2; 7 bases align to TRBD1. The sample in question was CD4+ T cells from blood, cultured in vitro, obtained before SARS-CoV-2 vaccination. The origin of this receptor is a human donor who received a COVID-19 vaccine. The CDR3 loop reads CVSSGPGTVYGYTF. The CDR3, as DNA: TGTGTCAGCAGTGGCCCCGGGACAGTCTATGGCTACACCTTC.